The 16 T cell receptor beta chains reported below all come from one sample, sequenced in a study of shared clonotypes between healthy human individuals. Only in-frame clones appear in the TCRdb table, and some are missing; sequencing was by immunoSEQ multiplex PCR. The table lists around 1.1 million clones, roughly 80% of them singletons. The material sequenced was memory CD4+ T cells from PBMCs. Subset reported: CD45RA-negative fraction. All receptors come from a man aged 18 to 30 in good health. Some clones in this sample may be carry-over from other donors' samples.

Details on this clone: The sample contains more than one DNA sequence encoding this CDR3. This chain connects TRBV5-6 to TRBJ1-5; D not certain. Germline CDR1 reads SGHDT; CDR2 reads YYEEEE. V shed 0 bases and J shed 2 bases, with 6 bases lying between them. The CDR3 consists of 14 residues. This chain's CDR3 is CASSLGLGNQPQHF. The DNA of the CDR3 is TGTGCCAGCAGCTTGGGATTAGGCAATCAGCCCCAGCATTTT.

This chain uses TRBV6-1 with TRBJ2-7, with unresolved D. CDR1 is MNHNS, CDR2 SASEGT, per germline. The CDR3 covers 14 residues. V lost 4 bases to trimming and J lost 0 bases, with 10 bases between them. For the CDR3, the DNA is TGTGCCAGCAGTGGATACGATAGCTCCTACGAGCAGTACTTC. Translating it yields CASSGYDSSYEQYF.

The gene calls are TRBV28 and TRBJ2-1; the D is unclear. CDR3 length: 15 amino acids. Germline assignment: CDR1 MDHEN and CDR2 SYDVKM. V lost 7 bases, J lost 4 bases, and 17 bases lay in between. Here the CDR3 reads CASISPSLGYNEQFF. The CDR3, as DNA: TGTGCCAGCATCTCGCCTAGTTTGGGTTACAATGAGCAGTTCTTC.

The V gene is TRBV30, the J gene TRBJ1-1; D remains ambiguous. Looked up from germline, CDR1 is GTSNPN and CDR2 is SVGIG (reference sequence). The CDR3 totals 14 residues. Trimming removed 2 bases from V and 0 bases from J, with 10 bases in between. CDR3 nucleotide sequence: TGTGCCTGGAGTAGCTGGGCCATGAACACTGAAGCTTTCTTT. Translating gives CAWSSWAMNTEAFF.

This chain connects TRBV27 to TRBJ2-7, with D possibly called TRBD1 or TRBD2 (6 bases each). The length of the CDR3 is 15 residues. Germline assignment: CDR1 MNHEY and CDR2 SMNVEV (reference sequence). Trimming removed 3 bases from V and 3 bases from J, with 15 bases in between. CDR3 amino acids: CASSFGGAGIYEQYF. DNA for the CDR3: TGTGCCAGCAGTTTTGGGGGCGCGGGAATCTACGAGCAGTACTTC.

The gene calls are TRBV28 and TRBJ2-6; D might be TRBD2 (5 bases). Trimming removed 8 bases at V and 4 bases at J, with 12 bases between. Looked up from germline, CDR1 is MDHEN and CDR2 is SYDVKM. This CDR3 is built from 14 residues. The CDR3 protein is CASGSGSGANVLTF. The CDR3 DNA sequence: TGTGCCAGCGGCTCGGGATCCGGGGCCAACGTCCTGACTTTC.

The V and J genes are TRBV18 and TRBJ2-2; D perhaps matches TRBD2 (6 bases). The CDR3 contains 15 residues. The germline CDR1 and CDR2 sequences are KGHSH and LQKENI. The V end lost 1 base, the J end lost 4 bases, and 10 bases lay between the germline ends. The CDR3 region is CASSPQPGATGELFF. The CDR3 DNA is TGTGCCAGCTCACCACAGCCGGGAGCCACCGGGGAGCTGTTTTTT.

CDR3 nucleotide sequence: TGCAGCGTTGACCAATCCGGGACAGGGGGCCGGGGAGATACGCAGTATTTT. Protein: CSVDQSGTGGRGDTQYF. The genes are TRBV29-1 and TRBJ2-3; TRBD1 matches at 12 bases. The germline CDR1 and CDR2 sequences are SQVTM and ANQGSEA. The trim removed 3 bases at V and 5 bases at J, leaving 12 bases unmatched. The CDR3 totals 17 residues.

This chain links TRBV20-1 with TRBJ2-7; unclear D gene. This CDR3 comprises 10 residues. Germline assignment: CDR1 DFQATT and CDR2 SNEGSKA (reference sequence). CDR3 sequence reads: CTGRAYEQYF. For the CDR3, the DNA is TGCACCGGCCGTGCCTACGAGCAGTACTTC.

The gene calls are TRBV28 and TRBJ2-1; 11 positions agree with TRBD2. CDR3 length: 16 amino acids. CDR1 MDHEN and CDR2 SYDVKM come from the germline V gene. V lost 5 bases, J lost 8 bases, and 11 bases stayed unmatched. CDR3 amino acids: CASSLTSGTSQDEQFF. CDR3 bases: TGTGCCAGCAGTCTGACTAGCGGGACCTCCCAGGATGAGCAGTTCTTC. The full variable domain, rest sourced from reference TRBV28 and TRBJ2-1, is DVKVTQSSRYLVKRTGEKVFLECVQDMDHENMFWYRQDPGLGLRLIYFSYDVKMKEKGDIPEGYSVSREKKERFSLILESASTNQTSMYLCASSLTSGTSQDEQFFGPGTRLTVL.

The chain has TRBV5-4 and TRBJ2-2, with a possible D match to TRBD1 (6 bases). Germline V gene lookup returns CDR1 SGHNT and CDR2 YYREEE (reference sequence). The V end was cut by 4 bases, the J end by 5 bases, with 24 bases between. There are 18 residues in the CDR3. CDR3 DNA: TGTGCCAGCAGCCTATCCACCAGGGGCCAACGCCGAACCGGGGAGCTGTTTTTT. It is translated as CASSLSTRGQRRTGELFF.

The chain joins TRBV19 to TRBJ1-5, with a possible D match to TRBD1 (6 bases). The CDR3 sequence is 14 residues long. Germline CDR1 reads LNHDA; CDR2 reads SQIVND (reference sequence). Trimming took off 10 bases at V and 3 bases at J, with 16 bases between the two ends. The CDR3 DNA follows: TGTGCCACCCAGGAACAGGGAGTCAATCAGCCCCAGCATTTT. Translating it yields CATQEQGVNQPQHF.

The chain uses TRBV27 and TRBJ2-7; D might be TRBD2 (6 bases). The CDR3 spans 13 residues. The ends were cut back, 8 bases at V and 6 bases at J, with 17 bases in the middle. Germline V gives CDR1 MNHEY, CDR2 SMNVEV (reference sequence). The CDR3 DNA sequence: TGTGCCAGCCAGAGGAAACCCGGGGGCGAGCAGTACTTC. This gives the protein CASQRKPGGEQYF.

The chain recombines TRBV9 with TRBJ2-1; TRBD2 agrees at 13 bases. The CDR3 loop spans 15 amino acids. The V gene's germline CDR1 is SGDLS and CDR2 YYNGEE. V shed 7 bases, J shed 5 bases, and the junction held 6 bases outside the gene matches. The CDR3 sequence: CASSRGTSGDNEQFF. As DNA, the CDR3 is TGTGCCAGCTCCCGCGGGACTAGCGGGGACAATGAGCAGTTCTTC.

As regards this clone: This specimen includes other DNA sequences encoding the same CDR3. The chain combines TRBV5-4 with TRBJ1-3; D call uncertain. Germline-derived CDR1 and CDR2 are SGHNT and YYREEE (reference sequence). The CDR3 loop spans 12 amino acids. The V and J ends lost 5 bases and 3 bases respectively, with 6 bases between them. CDR3 loop: CASSLGGNTIYF. The CDR3 nucleotides are TGTGCCAGCAGTCTGGGTGGAAACACCATATATTTT. Looking up the rest from reference TRBV5-4 and TRBJ1-3 gives the full variable domain: ETGVTQSPTHLIKTRGQQVTLRCSSQSGHNTVSWYQQALGQGPQFIFQYYREEENGRGNFPPRFSGLQFPNYSSELNVNALELDDSALYLCASSLGGNTIYFGEGSWLTVV.

This clone was counted between two and nine times. This could be a read error, since a much larger clone is one nucleotide away. The chain is built from TRBV6-1 and TRBJ2-3; possible D gene TRBD1, 6 bases. Trimming stripped 7 bases from V and 6 bases from J, with 14 bases between. This CDR3 is 13 amino acids long. CDR1 is MNHNS, CDR2 SASEGT, per germline. The DNA for the CDR3 is TGTGCCAGCACCATAGGGGACACGGATACGCAGTATTTT. Amino acids: CASTIGDTDTQYF.